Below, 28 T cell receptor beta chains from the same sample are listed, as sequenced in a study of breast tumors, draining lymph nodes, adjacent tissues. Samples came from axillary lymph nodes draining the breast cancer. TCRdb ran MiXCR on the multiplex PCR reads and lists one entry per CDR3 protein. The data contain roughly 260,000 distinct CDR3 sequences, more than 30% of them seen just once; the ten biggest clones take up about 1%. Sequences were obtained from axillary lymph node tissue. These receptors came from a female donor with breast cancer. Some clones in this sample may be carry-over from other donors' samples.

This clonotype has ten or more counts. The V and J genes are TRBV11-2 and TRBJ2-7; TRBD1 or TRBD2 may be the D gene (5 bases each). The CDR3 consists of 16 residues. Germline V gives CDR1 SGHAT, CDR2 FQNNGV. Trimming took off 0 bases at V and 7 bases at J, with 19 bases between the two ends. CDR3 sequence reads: CASSLDLRDVGREQYF. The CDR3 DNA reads TGTGCCAGCAGCTTAGACCTCCGGGACGTTGGTAGGGAGCAGTACTTC. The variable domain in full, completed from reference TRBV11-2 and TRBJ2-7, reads EAGVAQSPRYKIIEKRQSVAFWCNPISGHATLYWYQQILGQGPKLLIQFQNNGVVDDSQLPKDRFSAERLKGVDSTLKIQPAKLEDSAVYLCASSLDLRDVGREQYFGPGTRLTVT.

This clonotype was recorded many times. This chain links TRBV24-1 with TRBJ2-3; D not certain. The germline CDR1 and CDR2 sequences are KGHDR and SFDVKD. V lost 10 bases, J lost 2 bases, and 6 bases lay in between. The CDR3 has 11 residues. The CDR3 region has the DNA TGTGCCACTGGGGACACAGATACGCAGTATTTT. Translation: CATGDTDTQYF.

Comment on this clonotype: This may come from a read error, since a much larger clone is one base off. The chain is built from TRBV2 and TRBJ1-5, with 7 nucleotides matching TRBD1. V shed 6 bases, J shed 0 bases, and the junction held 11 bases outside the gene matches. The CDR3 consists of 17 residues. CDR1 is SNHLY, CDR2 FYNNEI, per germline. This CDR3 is CASRKGARESSNQPQHF. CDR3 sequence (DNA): TGTGCCAGCAGAAAGGGGGCCCGGGAAAGTAGCAATCAGCCCCAGCATTTT.

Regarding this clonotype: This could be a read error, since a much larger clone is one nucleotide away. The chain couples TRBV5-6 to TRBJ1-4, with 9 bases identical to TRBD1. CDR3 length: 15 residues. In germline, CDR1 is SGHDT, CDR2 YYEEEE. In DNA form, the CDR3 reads TGTGCCAGCAGCTTGGGGGACAGGGCTAATGGAAAACTGTTTTTT. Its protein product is CASSLGDRANGKLFF.

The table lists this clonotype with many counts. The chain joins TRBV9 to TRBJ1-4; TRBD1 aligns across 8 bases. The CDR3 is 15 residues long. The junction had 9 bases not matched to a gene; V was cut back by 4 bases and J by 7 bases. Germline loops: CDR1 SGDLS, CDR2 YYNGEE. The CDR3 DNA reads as TGTGCCAGCAGCCCGGGGGACAGGTCGGGTGAAAAACTGTTTTTT. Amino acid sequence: CASSPGDRSGEKLFF.

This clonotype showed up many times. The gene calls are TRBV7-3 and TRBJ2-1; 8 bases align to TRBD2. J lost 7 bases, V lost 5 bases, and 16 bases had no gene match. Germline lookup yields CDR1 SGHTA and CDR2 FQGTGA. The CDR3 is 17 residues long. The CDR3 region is CASSPSPGTRLVNEQFF. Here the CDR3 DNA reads TGTGCCAGCAGCCCCTCTCCCGGGACTAGACTGGTTAATGAGCAGTTCTTC.

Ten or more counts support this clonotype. CDR3 amino acids: CASSIQDTQYF. DNA for the CDR3: TGTGCCAGTAGTATCCAAGATACGCAGTATTTT. The rearrangement uses TRBV19 and TRBJ2-3; D gene unclear. V was shortened by 3 bases and J by 5 bases, with 3 bases between the two germline ends. The CDR3 is 11 residues long. CDR1 and CDR2 (germline): LNHDA, SQIVND (reference sequence). The entire variable domain, with the rest obtained from reference TRBV19 and TRBJ2-3, is as follows: DGGITQSPKYLFRKEGQNVTLSCEQNLNHDAMYWYRQDPGQGLRLIYYSQIVNDFQKGDIAEGYSVSREKKESFPLTVTSAQKNPTAFYLCASSIQDTQYFGPGTRLTVL.

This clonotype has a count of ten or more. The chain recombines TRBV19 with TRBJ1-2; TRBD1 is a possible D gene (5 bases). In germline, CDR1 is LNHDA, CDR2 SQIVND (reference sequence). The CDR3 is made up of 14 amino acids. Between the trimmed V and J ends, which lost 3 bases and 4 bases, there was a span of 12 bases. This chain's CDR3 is CASSMSGATYGYTF. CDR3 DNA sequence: TGTGCCAGTAGTATGAGTGGGGCCACCTATGGCTACACCTTC.

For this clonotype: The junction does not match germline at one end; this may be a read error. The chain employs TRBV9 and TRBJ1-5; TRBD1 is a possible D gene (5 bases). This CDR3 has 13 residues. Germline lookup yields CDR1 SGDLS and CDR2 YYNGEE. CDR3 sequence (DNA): TGTGCTAGCAGTGAACAGGCCAATCAGCCCCAGCATTTT. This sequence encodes CASSEQANQPQHF. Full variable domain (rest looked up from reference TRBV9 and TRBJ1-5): DSGVTQTPKHLITATGQRVTLRCSPRSGDLSVYWYQQSLDQGLQFLIQYYNGEERAKGNILERFSAQQFPDLHSELNLSSLELGDSALYFCASSEQANQPQHFGDGTRLSIL.

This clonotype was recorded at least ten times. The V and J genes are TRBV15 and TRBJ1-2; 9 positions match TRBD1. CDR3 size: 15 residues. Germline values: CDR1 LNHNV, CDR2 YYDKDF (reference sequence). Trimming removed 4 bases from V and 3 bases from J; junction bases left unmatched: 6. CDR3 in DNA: TGTGCCACCAGCACAGTACAGGGGGCGCACTATGGCTACACCTTC. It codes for CATSTVQGAHYGYTF.

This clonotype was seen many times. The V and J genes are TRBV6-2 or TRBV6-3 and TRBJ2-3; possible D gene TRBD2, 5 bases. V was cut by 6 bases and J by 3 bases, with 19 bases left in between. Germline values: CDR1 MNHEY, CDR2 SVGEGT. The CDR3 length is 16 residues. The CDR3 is CASSSPPPLATDTQYF. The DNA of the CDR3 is TGTGCCAGCAGCTCCCCGCCTCCATTAGCGACAGATACGCAGTATTTT.

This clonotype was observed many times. For the CDR3, the DNA is TGCGCCAGCAGCCAGCAGGGGACAGATTATGGCTACACCTTC. Amino acid sequence: CASSQQGTDYGYTF. The chain employs TRBV4-1 and TRBJ1-2, with 7 nucleotides matching TRBD1. Looked up from germline, CDR1 is MGHRA and CDR2 is YSYEKL. The CDR3 spans 14 residues. J gave up 5 bases and V 3 bases, and 6 bases lay outside the gene matches.

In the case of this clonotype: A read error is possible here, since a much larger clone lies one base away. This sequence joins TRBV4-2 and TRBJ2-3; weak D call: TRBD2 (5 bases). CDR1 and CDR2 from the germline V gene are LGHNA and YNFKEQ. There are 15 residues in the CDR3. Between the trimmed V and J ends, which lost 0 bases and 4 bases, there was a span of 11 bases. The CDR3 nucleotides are TGTGCCAGCAGCCAAGATCGGGTGGAGGCAGATACGCAGTATTTT. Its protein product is CASSQDRVEADTQYF.

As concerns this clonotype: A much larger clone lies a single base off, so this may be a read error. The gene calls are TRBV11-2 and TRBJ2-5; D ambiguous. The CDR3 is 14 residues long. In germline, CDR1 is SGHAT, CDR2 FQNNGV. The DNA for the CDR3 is TGTGCCAGCAGCTTAGAACGCGGAGAAGAGACCCAGCACTTC. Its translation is CASSLERGEETQHF.

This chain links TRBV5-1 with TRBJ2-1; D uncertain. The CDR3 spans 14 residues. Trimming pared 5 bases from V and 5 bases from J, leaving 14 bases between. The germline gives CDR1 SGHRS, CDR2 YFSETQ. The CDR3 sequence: CASRSVGSHNEQFF. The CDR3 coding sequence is TGCGCCAGCAGGAGTGTGGGGTCCCACAATGAGCAGTTCTTC.

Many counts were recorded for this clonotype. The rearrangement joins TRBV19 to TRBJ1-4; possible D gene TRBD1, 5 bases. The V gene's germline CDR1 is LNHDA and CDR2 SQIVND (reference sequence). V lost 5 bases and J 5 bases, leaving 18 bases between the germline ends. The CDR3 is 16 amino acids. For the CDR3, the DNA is TGTGCCAGTAGTCGGAGGGACGGGAGCGCAAATGAAAAACTGTTTTTT. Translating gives CASSRRDGSANEKLFF.

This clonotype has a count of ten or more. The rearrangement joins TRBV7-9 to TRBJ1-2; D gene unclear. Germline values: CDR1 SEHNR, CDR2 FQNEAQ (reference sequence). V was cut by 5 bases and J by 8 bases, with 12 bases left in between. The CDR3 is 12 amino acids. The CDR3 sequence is CASSLGTLGYTF. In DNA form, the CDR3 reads TGTGCCAGCAGCCTGGGAACACTCGGCTACACCTTC.

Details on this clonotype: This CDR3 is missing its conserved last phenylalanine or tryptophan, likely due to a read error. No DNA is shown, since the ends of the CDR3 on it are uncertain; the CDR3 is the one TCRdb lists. This CDR3 reads CASSKQGA. The chain joins TRBV7-6 to TRBJ1-3; whether TRBD1, the table's D call, matches the DNA was not checked. Looked up from germline, CDR1 is SGHVS and CDR2 is FNYEAQ. The CDR3 totals 8 residues, both ends included.

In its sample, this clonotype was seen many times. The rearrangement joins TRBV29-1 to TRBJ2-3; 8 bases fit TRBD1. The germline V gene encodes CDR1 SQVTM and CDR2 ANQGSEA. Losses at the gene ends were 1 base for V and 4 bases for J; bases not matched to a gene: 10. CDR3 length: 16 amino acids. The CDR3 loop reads CSVEGGQGKPSDTQYF. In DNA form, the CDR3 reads TGCAGCGTTGAAGGTGGACAGGGAAAGCCGTCAGATACGCAGTATTTT.

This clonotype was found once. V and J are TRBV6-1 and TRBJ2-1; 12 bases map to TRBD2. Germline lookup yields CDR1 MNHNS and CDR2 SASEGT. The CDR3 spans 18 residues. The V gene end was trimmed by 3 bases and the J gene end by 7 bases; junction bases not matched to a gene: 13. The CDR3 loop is CASSDGLAGLGTGNEQFF. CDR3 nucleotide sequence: TGTGCCAGCAGTGATGGACTAGCGGGATTAGGGACGGGGAATGAGCAGTTCTTC.

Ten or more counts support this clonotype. The CDR3 loop is CASSRGAQYF. CDR3 nucleotide sequence: TGTGCCAGCAGTCGAGGGGCCCAGTACTTC. The chain employs TRBV28 and TRBJ2-5; D is perhaps TRBD1 or TRBD2 (5 bases each). V lost 5 bases, J lost 9 bases, and 7 bases lay in between. The germline gives CDR1 MDHEN, CDR2 SYDVKM. The CDR3 contains 10 residues.

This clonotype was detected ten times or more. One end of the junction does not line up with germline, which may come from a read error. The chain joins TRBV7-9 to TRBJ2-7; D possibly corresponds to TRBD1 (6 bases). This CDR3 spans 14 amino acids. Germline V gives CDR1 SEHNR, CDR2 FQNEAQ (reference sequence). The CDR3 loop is CANSLNLGQNEQYF. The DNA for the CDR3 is TGTGCCAACAGCTTAAATCTTGGACAGAACGAGCAGTACTTC.

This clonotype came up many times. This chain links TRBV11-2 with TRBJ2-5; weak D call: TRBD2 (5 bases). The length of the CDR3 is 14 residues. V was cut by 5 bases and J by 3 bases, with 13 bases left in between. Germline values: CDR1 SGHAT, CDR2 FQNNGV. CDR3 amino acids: CASSLGELEETQYF. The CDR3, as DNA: TGTGCCAGCAGCCTTGGGGAACTAGAAGAGACCCAGTACTTC.

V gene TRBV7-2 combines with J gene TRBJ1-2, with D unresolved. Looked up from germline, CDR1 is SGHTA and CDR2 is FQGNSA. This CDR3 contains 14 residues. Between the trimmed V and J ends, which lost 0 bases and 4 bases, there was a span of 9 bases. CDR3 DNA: TGTGCCAGCAGCTTAGCGCACAGTTCCTATGGCTACACCTTC. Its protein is CASSLAHSSYGYTF.

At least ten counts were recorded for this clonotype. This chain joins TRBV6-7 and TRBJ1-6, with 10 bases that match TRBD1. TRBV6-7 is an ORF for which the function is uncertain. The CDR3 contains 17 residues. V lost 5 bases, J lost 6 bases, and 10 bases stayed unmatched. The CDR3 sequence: CASSLWDRGGSNSPLHF. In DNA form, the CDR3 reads TGTGCCAGCAGTCTATGGGACAGGGGAGGAAGTAATTCACCCCTCCACTTT.

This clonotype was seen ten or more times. This CDR3 is CASSLEGQGYEQYF. CDR3 DNA: TGCGCCAGCAGCTTGGAGGGACAGGGCTACGAGCAGTACTTC. The chain uses TRBV5-1 and TRBJ2-7; 9 nucleotides agree with TRBD1. Germline V gene sequence: CDR1 SGHRS, CDR2 YFSETQ. Trimming at V came to 0 bases and at J to 3 bases, leaving 1 base not matched to a gene. The length of the CDR3 is 14 residues.

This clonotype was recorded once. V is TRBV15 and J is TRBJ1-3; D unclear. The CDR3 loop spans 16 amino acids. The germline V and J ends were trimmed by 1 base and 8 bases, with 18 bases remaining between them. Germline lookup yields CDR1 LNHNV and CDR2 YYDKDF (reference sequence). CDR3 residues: CATSRAWHRLGDTIYF. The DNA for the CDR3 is TGTGCCACCAGCAGAGCCTGGCACCGCCTGGGAGACACCATATATTTT. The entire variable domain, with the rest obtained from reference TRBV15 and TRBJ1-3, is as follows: DAMVIQNPRYQVTQFGKPVTLSCSQTLNHNVMYWYQQKSSQAPKLLFHYYDKDFNNEADTPDNFQSRRPNTSFCFLDIRSPGLGDTAMYLCATSRAWHRLGDTIYFGEGSWLTVV.

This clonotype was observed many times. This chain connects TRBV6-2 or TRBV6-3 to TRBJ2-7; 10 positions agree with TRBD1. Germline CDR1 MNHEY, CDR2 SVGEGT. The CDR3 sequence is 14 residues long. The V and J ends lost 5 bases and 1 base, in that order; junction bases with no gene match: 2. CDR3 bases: TGTGCCAGCAGTCGGACAGGGGGGTCCTACGAGCAGTACTTC. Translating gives CASSRTGGSYEQYF.